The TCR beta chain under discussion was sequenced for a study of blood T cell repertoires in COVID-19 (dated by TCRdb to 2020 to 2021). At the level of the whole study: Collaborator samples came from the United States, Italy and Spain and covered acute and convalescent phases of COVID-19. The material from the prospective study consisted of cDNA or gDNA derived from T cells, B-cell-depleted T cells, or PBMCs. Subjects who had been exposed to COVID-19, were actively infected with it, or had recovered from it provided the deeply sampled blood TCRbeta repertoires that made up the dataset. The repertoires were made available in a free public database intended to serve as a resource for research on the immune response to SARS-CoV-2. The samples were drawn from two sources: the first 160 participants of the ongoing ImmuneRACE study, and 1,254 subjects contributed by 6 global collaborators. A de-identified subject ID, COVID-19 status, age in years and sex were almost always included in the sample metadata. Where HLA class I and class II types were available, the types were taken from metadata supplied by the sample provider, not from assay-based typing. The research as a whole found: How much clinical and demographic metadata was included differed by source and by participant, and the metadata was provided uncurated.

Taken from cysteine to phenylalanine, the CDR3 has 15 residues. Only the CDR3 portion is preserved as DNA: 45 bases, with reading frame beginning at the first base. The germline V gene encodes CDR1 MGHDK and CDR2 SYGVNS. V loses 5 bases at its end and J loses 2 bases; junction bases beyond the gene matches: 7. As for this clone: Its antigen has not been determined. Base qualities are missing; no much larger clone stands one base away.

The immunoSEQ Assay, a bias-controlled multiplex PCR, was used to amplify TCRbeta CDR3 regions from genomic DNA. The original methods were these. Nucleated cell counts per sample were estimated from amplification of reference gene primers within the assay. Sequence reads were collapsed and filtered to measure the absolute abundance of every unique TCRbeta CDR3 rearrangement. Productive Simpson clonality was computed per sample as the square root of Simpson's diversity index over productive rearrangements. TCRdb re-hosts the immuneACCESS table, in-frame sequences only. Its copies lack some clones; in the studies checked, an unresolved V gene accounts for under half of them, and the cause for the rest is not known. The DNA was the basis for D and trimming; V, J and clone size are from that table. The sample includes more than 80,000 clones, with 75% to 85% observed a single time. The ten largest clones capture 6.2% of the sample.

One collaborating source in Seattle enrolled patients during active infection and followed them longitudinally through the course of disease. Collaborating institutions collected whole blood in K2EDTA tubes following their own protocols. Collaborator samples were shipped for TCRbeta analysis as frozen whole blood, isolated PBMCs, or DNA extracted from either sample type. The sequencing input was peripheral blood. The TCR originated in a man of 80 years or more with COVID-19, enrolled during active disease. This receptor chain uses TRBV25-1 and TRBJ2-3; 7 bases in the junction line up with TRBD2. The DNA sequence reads TGTGCCAGCAGTTGGAGCGGGATATCCACAGATACGCAGTATTTT. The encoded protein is CASSWSGISTDTQYF.